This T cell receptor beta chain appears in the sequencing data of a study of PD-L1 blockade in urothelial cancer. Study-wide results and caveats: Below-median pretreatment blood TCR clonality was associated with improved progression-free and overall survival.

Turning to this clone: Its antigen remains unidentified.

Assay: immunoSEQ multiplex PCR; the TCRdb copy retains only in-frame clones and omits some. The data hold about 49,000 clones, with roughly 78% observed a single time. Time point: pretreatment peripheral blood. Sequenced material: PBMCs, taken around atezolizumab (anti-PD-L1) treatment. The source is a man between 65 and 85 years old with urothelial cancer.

This CDR3 reads CASSTTGGTDTQYF. In DNA form, the CDR3 reads TGTGCCAGCAGCACGACAGGGGGCACAGATACGCAGTATTTT. V and J are TRBV7-9 and TRBJ2-3; 8 nucleotides match TRBD1. From germline, CDR1 is SEHNR and CDR2 FQNEAQ (reference sequence). This CDR3 is built from 14 residues. Trimming removed 5 bases from V and 1 base from J; junction bases left unmatched: 2.